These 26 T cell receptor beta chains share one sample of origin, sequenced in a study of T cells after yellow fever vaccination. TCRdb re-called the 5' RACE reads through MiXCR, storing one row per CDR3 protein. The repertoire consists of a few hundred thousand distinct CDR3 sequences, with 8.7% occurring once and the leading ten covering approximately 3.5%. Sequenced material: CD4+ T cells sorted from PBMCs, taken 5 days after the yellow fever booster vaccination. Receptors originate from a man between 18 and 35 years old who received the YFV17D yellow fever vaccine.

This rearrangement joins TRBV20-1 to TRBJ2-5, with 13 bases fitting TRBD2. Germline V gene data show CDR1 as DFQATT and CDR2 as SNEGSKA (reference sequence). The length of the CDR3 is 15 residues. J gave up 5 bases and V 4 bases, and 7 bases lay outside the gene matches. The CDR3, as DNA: TGCAGTGCTAAACCCGGGACTAGCGGGAAGGAGACCCAGTACTTC. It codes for CSAKPGTSGKETQYF.

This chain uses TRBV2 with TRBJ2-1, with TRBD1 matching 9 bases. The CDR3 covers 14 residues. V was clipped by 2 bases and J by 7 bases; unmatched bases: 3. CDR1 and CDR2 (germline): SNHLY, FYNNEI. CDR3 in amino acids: CASSESTGGNEQFF. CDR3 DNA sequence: TGTGCCAGCAGTGAATCGACAGGGGGTAATGAGCAGTTCTTC. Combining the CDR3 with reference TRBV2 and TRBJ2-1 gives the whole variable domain EPEVTQTPSHQVTQMGQEVILRCVPISNHLYFYWYRQILGQKVEFLVSFYNNEISEKSEIFDDQFSVERPDGSNFTLKIRSTKLEDSAMYFCASSESTGGNEQFFGPGTRLTVL.

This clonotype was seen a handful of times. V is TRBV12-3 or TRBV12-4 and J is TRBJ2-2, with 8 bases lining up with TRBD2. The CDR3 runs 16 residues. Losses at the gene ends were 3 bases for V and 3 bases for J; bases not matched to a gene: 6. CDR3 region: CASSFLSGGHTGELFF. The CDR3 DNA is TGTGCCAGCAGTTTTCTCAGCGGGGGCCACACCGGGGAGCTGTTTTTT.

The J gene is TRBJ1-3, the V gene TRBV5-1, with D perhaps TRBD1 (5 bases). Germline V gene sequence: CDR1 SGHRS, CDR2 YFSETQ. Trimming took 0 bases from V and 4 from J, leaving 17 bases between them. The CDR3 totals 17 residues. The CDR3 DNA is TGCGCCAGCAGCTTGGCGTCTTCTGGGACCAGAGGAAACACCATATATTTT. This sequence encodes CASSLASSGTRGNTIYF.

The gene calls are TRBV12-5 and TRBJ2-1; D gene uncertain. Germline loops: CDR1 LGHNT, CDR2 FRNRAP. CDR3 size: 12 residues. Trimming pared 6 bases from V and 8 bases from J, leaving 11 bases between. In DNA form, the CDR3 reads TGTGCTAGTGGACTCAGGATTCATGAGCAGTTCTTC. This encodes CASGLRIHEQFF.

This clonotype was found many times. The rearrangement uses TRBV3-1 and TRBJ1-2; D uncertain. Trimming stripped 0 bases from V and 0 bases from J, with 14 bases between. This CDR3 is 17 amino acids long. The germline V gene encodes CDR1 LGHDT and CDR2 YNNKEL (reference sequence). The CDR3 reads CASSQDVVVLANYGYTF. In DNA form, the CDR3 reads TGTGCCAGCAGCCAAGATGTTGTGGTCCTAGCTAACTATGGCTACACCTTC.

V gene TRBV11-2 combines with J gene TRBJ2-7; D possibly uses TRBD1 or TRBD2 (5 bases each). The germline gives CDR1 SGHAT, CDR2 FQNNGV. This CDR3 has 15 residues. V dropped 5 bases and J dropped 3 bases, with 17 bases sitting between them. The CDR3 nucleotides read TGTGCCAGCAGCCCACTAGACCGGGACGGCTACGAGCAGTACTTC. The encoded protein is CASSPLDRDGYEQYF.

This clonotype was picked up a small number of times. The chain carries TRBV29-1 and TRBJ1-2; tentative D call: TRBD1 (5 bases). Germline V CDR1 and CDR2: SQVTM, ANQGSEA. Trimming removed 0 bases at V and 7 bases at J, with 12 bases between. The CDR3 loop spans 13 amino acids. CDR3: CSVEDLGASGYTF. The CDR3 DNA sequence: TGCAGCGTTGAAGATCTCGGGGCGAGTGGCTACACCTTC.

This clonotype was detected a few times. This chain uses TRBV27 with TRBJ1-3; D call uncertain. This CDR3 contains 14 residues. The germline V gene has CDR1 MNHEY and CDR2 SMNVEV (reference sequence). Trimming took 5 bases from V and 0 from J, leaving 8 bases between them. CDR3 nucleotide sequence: TGTGCCAGCAGTCCGACGAGCTCTGGAAACACCATATATTTT. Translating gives CASSPTSSGNTIYF.

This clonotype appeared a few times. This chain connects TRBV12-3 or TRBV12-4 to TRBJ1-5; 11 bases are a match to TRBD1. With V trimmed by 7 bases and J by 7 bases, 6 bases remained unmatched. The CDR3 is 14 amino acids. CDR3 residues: CASTGQGVEQPQHF. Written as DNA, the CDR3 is TGTGCCAGCACGGGACAGGGGGTGGAACAGCCCCAGCATTTT.

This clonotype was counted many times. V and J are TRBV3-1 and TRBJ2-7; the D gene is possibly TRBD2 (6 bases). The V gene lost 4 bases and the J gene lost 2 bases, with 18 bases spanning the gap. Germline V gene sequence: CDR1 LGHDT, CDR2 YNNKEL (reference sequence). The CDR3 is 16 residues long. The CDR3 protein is CASSLHAGTRAYEQYF. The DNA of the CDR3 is TGTGCCAGCAGCCTCCACGCCGGGACTCGAGCCTACGAGCAGTACTTC.

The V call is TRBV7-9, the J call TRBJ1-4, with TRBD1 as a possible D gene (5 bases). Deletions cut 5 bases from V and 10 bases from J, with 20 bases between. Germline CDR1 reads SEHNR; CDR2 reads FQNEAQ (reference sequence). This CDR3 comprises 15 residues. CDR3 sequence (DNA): TGTGCCAGCAGCCCCTATGGGGACCCAAGTGGAAAACTGTTTTTT. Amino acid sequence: CASSPYGDPSGKLFF. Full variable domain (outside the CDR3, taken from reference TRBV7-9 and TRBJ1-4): DTGVSQNPRHKITKRGQNVTFRCDPISEHNRLYWYRQTLGQGPEFLTYFQNEAQLEKSRLLSDRFSAERPKGSFSTLEIQRTEQGDSAMYLCASSPYGDPSGKLFFGSGTQLSVL.

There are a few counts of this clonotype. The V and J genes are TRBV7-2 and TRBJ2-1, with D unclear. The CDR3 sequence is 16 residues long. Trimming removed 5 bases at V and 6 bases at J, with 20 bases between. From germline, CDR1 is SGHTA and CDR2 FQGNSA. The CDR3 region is CASSPPGSAAVNEQFF. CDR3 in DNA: TGTGCCAGCAGCCCACCGGGCTCGGCGGCTGTCAATGAGCAGTTCTTC.

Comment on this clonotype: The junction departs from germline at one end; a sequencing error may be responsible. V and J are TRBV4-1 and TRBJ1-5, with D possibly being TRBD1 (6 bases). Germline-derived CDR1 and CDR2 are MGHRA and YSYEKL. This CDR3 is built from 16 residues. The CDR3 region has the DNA TGCGCCAGCAGCTCTTCGCGGGGGCCGAGCATTCAGCCCCAGCATTTT. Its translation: CASSSSRGPSIQPQHF.

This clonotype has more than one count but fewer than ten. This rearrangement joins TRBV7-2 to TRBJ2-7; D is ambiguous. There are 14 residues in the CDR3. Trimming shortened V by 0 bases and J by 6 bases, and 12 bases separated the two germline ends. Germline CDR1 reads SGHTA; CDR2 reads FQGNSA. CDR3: CASSLALNTGEQYF. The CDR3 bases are TGTGCCAGCAGCTTAGCGCTCAATACCGGCGAGCAGTACTTC.

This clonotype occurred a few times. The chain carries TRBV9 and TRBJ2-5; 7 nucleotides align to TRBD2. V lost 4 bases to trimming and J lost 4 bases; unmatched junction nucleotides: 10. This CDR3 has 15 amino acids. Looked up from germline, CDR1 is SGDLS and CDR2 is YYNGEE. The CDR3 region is CASSPRWGGVETQYF. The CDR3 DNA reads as TGTGCCAGCAGCCCCCGTTGGGGGGGGGTAGAGACCCAGTACTTC.

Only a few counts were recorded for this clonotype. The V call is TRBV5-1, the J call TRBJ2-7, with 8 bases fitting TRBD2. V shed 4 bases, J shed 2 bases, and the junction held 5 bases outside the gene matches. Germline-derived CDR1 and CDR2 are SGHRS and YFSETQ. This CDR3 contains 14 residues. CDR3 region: CASSTGTRTYEQYF. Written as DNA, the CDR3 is TGCGCCAGCAGCACGGGGACTAGGACCTACGAGCAGTACTTC.

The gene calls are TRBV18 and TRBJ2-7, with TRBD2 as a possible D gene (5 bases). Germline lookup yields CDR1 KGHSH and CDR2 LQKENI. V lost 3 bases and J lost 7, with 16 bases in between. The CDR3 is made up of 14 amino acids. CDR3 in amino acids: CASSPPNGMGEQYF. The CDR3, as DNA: TGTGCCAGCTCACCGCCCAACGGGATGGGGGAGCAGTACTTC.

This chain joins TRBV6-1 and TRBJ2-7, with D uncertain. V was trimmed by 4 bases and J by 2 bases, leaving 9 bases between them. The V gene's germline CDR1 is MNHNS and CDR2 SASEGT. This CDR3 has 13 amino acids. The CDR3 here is CASSVKGTYEQYV. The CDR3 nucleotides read TGTGCCAGCAGTGTAAAGGGCACCTACGAGCAGTACGTC.

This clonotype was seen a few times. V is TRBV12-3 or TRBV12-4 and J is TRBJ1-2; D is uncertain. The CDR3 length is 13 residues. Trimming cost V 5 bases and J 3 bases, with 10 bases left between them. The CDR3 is CASSVDIYYGYTF. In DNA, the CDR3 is TGTGCCAGCAGTGTTGACATATACTATGGCTACACCTTC.

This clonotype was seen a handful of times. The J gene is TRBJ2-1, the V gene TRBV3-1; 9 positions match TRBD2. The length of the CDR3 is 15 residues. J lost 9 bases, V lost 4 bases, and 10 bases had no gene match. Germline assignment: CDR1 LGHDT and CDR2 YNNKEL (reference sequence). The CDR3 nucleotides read TGTGCCAGCAGCCCGAGCGGGGGGCCGCTTAGTGAGCAGTTCTTC. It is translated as CASSPSGGPLSEQFF.

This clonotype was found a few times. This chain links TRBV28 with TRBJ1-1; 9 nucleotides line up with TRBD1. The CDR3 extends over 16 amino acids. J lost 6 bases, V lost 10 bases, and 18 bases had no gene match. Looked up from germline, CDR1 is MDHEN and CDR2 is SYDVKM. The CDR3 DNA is TGTGCCACCGCCTCCGGGACAGGGTCGGAGAGGGCTGAAGCTTTCTTT. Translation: CATASGTGSERAEAFF.

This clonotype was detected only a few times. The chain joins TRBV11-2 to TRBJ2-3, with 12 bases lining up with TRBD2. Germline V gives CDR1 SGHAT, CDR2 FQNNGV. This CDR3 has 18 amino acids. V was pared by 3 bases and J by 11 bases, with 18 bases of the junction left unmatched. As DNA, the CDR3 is TGTGCCAGCAGCTTTAAGCCTATCGGACTAGCGGGGTCTGGGGTGCAGTATTTT. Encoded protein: CASSFKPIGLAGSGVQYF. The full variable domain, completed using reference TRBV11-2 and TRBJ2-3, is EAGVAQSPRYKIIEKRQSVAFWCNPISGHATLYWYQQILGQGPKLLIQFQNNGVVDDSQLPKDRFSAERLKGVDSTLKIQPAKLEDSAVYLCASSFKPIGLAGSGVQYFGPGTRLTVL.

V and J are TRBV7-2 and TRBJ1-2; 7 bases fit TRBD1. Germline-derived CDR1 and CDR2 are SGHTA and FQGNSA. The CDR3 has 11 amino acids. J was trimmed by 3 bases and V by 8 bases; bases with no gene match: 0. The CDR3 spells CASGQDYGYTF. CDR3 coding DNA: TGTGCCAGCGGACAGGACTATGGCTACACCTTC.

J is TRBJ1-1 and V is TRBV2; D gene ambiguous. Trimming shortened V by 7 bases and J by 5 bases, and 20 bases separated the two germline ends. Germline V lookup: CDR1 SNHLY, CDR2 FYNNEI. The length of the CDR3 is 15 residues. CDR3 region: CASNPRALLQTEAFF. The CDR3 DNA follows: TGTGCCAGCAACCCGCGGGCGCTGCTGCAGACTGAAGCTTTCTTT. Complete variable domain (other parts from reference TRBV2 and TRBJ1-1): EPEVTQTPSHQVTQMGQEVILRCVPISNHLYFYWYRQILGQKVEFLVSFYNNEISEKSEIFDDQFSVERPDGSNFTLKIRSTKLEDSAMYFCASNPRALLQTEAFFGQGTRLTVV.

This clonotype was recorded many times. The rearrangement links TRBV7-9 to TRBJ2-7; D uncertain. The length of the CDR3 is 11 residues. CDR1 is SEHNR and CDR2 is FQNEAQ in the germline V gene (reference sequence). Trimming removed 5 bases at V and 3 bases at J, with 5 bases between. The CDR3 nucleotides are TGTGCCAGCAGCGTCAGCTACGAGCAGTACTTC. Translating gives CASSVSYEQYF. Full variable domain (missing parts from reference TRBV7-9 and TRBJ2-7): DTGVSQNPRHKITKRGQNVTFRCDPISEHNRLYWYRQTLGQGPEFLTYFQNEAQLEKSRLLSDRFSAERPKGSFSTLEIQRTEQGDSAMYLCASSVSYEQYFGPGTRLTVT.